This T cell receptor (beta chain) was documented in a study of CD4+ T cells in melanoma. The V gene's germline CDR1 is SGDLS and CDR2 YYNGEE. This CDR3 has 15 residues. V was clipped by 6 bases and J by 3 bases, with 18 bases between them. Study results and limitations: In melanoma, neoantigen-specific CD4+ T cells reportedly differed in differentiation state. CD8+ T cell, macrophage and B cell function reportedly correlated with neoantigen-specific CD4+ T cells.

The repertoire was sequenced with immunoSEQ multiplex PCR; TCRdb's copy has only in-frame clones and lacks some. Among roughly 150,000 clones listed, about nine tenths were seen once. Remarks on this clone: Its target is not known.

The source is a human donor with melanoma. The chain recombines TRBV9 with TRBJ1-2, with a weak D call TRBD1 (5 bases). This CDR3 is CASTKLGGEDYGYTF. CDR3 nucleotides: TGTGCCAGCACGAAATTGGGGGGGGAAGACTATGGCTACACCTTC.